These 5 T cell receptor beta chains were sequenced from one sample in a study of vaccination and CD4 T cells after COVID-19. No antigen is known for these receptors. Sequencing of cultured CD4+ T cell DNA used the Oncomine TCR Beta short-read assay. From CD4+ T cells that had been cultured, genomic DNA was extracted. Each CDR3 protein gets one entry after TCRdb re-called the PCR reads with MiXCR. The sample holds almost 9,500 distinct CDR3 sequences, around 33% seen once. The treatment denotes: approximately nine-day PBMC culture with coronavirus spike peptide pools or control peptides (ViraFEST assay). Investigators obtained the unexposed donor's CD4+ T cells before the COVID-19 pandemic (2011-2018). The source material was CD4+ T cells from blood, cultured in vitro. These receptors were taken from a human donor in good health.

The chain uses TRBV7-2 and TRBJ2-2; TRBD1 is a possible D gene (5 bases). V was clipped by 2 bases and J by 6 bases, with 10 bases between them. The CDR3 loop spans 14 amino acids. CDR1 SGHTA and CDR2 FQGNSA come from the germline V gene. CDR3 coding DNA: TGTGCCAGCAGCTTAATGTCAGGGCCCGGGGAGCTGTTTTTT. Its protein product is CASSLMSGPGELFF. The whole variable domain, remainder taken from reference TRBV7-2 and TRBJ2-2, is GAGVSQSPSNKVTEKGKDVELRCDPISGHTALYWYRQSLGQGLEFLIYFQGNSAPDKSGLPSDRFSAERTGGSVSTLTIQRTQQEDSAVYLCASSLMSGPGELFFGEGSRLTVL.

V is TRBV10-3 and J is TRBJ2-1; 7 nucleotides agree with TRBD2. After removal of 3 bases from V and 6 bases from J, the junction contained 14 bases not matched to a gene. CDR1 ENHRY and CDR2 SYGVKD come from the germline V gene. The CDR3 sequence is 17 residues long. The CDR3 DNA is TGTGCCATCAGTGACCCCCTGGGGCTAGCGGTCCTCAATGAGCAGTTCTTC. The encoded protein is CAISDPLGLAVLNEQFF.

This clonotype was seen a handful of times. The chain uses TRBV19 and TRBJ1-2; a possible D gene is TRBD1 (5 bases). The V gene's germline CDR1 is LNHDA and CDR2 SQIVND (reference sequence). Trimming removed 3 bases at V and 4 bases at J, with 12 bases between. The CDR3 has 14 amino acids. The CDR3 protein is CASSIEGRAYGYTF. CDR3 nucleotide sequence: TGTGCCAGTAGTATCGAGGGCAGGGCCTATGGCTACACCTTC.

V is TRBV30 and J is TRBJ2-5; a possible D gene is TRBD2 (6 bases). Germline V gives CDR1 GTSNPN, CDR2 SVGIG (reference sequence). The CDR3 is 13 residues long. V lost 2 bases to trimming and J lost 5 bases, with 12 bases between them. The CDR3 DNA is TGTGCCTGGAGTCCTCCGGGAGAGGAGACCCAGTACTTC. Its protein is CAWSPPGEETQYF.

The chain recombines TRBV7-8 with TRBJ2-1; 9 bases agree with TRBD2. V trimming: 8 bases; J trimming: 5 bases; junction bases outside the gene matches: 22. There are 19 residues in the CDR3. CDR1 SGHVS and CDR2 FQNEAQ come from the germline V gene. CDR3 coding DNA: TGTGCCAGCGGCTCCGGTGCGGTTTTGGCGGGAGGGCTGAACAATGAGCAGTTCTTC. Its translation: CASGSGAVLAGGLNNEQFF.